Below are 29 T cell receptor beta chains sequenced from a single sample in a study of blood T cell repertoires in COVID-19. Generated by immunoSEQ multiplex PCR, the TCRdb table keeps only in-frame clones and is missing some. The sample consists of roughly 410,000 clones, roughly 86% of them appearing once. Material: peripheral blood. Receptors originate from a woman aged 55-75 years with COVID-19, enrolled during active disease.

About this clone itself: The sample carries other DNA sequences with the same CDR3. This chain joins TRBV4-2 and TRBJ2-5; D unresolved. The CDR3 extends over 12 amino acids. In germline, CDR1 is LGHNA, CDR2 YNFKEQ. V lost 1 base and J 4 bases, leaving 4 bases between the germline ends. CDR3 in DNA: TGTGCCAGCAGCCAAGGTAGAGAGACCCAGTACTTC. Protein: CASSQGRETQYF.

The chain joins TRBV10-3 to TRBJ1-2, with 7 bases identical to TRBD1. Germline lookup yields CDR1 ENHRY and CDR2 SYGVKD. V dropped 10 bases and J dropped 7; count of bases not matched to a gene: 15. CDR3 length equals 14 residues. The CDR3 region is CASGGMGTASGYTF. Here the CDR3 DNA reads TGTGCCAGTGGGGGCATGGGGACAGCTAGTGGCTACACCTTC.

The chain employs TRBV2 and TRBJ1-2; possible D gene TRBD1, 6 bases. This CDR3 contains 14 residues. The V gene's germline CDR1 is SNHLY and CDR2 FYNNEI. V lost 6 bases and J lost 4, with 15 bases in between. The DNA for the CDR3 is TGTGCCAGCAGAGGGGGGGGCATACCCTATGGCTACACCTTC. Protein product: CASRGGGIPYGYTF.

This chain links TRBV18 with TRBJ2-5; 9 bases map to TRBD1. The CDR3 runs to 15 residues. Losses at the gene ends were 2 bases for V and 4 bases for J; bases not matched to a gene: 5. Germline lookup yields CDR1 KGHSH and CDR2 LQKENI. The CDR3 sequence: CASSPGTGRRETQYF. The CDR3 region has the DNA TGTGCCAGCTCACCAGGGACAGGGAGACGAGAGACCCAGTACTTC.

CDR3 DNA sequence: TGCGCCAGCAGCTTGGACGGTACTAGCACAGATACGCAGTATTTT. Protein product: CASSLDGTSTDTQYF. The V gene is TRBV5-1, the J gene TRBJ2-3; D is ambiguous. CDR3 length: 15 residues. V lost 0 bases and J lost 0, with 8 bases in between. The germline V gene has CDR1 SGHRS and CDR2 YFSETQ.

The V call is TRBV19, the J call TRBJ1-1, with D tentatively TRBD1 (5 bases). V dropped 5 bases and J dropped 4 bases, with 11 bases sitting between them. CDR1 and CDR2 (germline): LNHDA, SQIVND (reference sequence). CDR3 length: 13 amino acids. For the CDR3, the DNA is TGTGCCAGTAGTCGTCCGGGGGGCACTGAAGCTTTCTTT. Its translation: CASSRPGGTEAFF.

V gene TRBV11-2 combines with J gene TRBJ1-2, with D unresolved. V was pared by 0 bases and J by 3 bases, with 11 bases between. The CDR3 has 15 residues. Germline CDR1 and CDR2: SGHAT and FQNNGV. The CDR3 here is CASSLESRGDYGYTF. CDR3 DNA sequence: TGTGCCAGCAGCTTAGAGTCCCGGGGAGACTATGGCTACACCTTC.

The V gene is TRBV5-6, the J gene TRBJ2-2, with D possibly TRBD2 on 5 matching bases. Trimming cost V 0 bases and J 8 bases, with 11 bases left between them. This CDR3 is 14 amino acids long. CDR1 is SGHDT and CDR2 is YYEEEE in the germline V gene. In nucleotides, the CDR3 is TGTGCCAGCAGCTTGGTCGGGGTAGGAGGGGAGCTGTTTTTT. Its translation: CASSLVGVGGELFF.

The genes are TRBV6-6 and TRBJ1-5; D call uncertain. The CDR3 has 12 residues. V shed 2 bases and J shed 7 bases, with 6 bases lying between them. Germline values: CDR1 MNHNY, CDR2 SVGAGI (reference sequence). DNA for the CDR3: TGTGCCAGCAGTTACGAGCGGCAGCCCCAGCATTTT. Its translation is CASSYERQPQHF.

This chain connects TRBV29-1 to TRBJ1-3; maybe TRBD1 (5 bases). The V gene's germline CDR1 is SQVTM and CDR2 ANQGSEA. With 6 bases removed from V and 0 bases from J, the gap between germline ends came to 12 bases. The length of the CDR3 is 14 residues. The CDR3 sequence is CSVQPGNSGNTIYF. The CDR3 DNA sequence: TGCAGCGTACAACCAGGGAACTCTGGAAACACCATATATTTT.

CDR3 DNA: TGTGCCAGCAGCCAAGGACAGGGATGGGGGGCTGAAGCTTTCTTT. This encodes CASSQGQGWGAEAFF. The genes are TRBV3-1 (or the pseudogene TRBV3-2) and TRBJ1-1; the match to TRBD1 covers 7 bases. This CDR3 comprises 15 residues. Trimming took 1 base from V and 6 from J; bases not matched to a gene: 8. The germline CDR1 and CDR2 sequences are LGHDT and YNNKEL (reference sequence).

The chain joins TRBV11-2 to TRBJ1-1; a possible D gene is TRBD1 (6 bases). The germline V gene encodes CDR1 SGHAT and CDR2 FQNNGV. The CDR3 has 13 residues. The germline V and J ends were trimmed by 5 bases and 5 bases, with 12 bases remaining between them. CDR3 residues: CASSQSQGTEAFF. CDR3 nucleotide sequence: TGTGCCAGCAGCCAGAGCCAGGGGACTGAAGCTTTCTTT.

Regarding this clone: At the DNA level, this CDR3 is encoded by other sequences in the same sample as well. The V call is TRBV7-2, the J call TRBJ2-5; the D gene is possibly TRBD1 (6 bases). There are 12 residues in the CDR3. The V end was cut by 5 bases, the J end by 5 bases, with 9 bases between. CDR1 and CDR2 from the germline V gene are SGHTA and FQGNSA. DNA for the CDR3: TGTGCCAGCAGCCCCAGGGGTGAGACCCAGTACTTC. This encodes CASSPRGETQYF.

This chain uses TRBV6-5 with TRBJ1-2; possibly TRBD1 for D (5 bases). The length of the CDR3 is 12 residues. Trimming shortened V by 4 bases and J by 7 bases, and 10 bases separated the two germline ends. Germline V gene data show CDR1 as MNHEY and CDR2 as SVGAGI. The CDR3 here is CASSLGGVGYTF. CDR3 coding DNA: TGTGCCAGCAGTTTGGGGGGAGTTGGCTACACCTTC.

V and J are TRBV7-9 and TRBJ1-1, with 8 bases aligning to TRBD1. The J segment lost 2 bases and the V segment lost 5 bases, leaving 10 bases of the junction unmatched. The CDR3 length is 16 residues. The germline V gene has CDR1 SEHNR and CDR2 FQNEAQ (reference sequence). CDR3: CASSELRGQGNTEAFF. In nucleotides, the CDR3 is TGTGCCAGCAGCGAACTCAGGGGGCAAGGTAACACTGAAGCTTTCTTT. Full variable domain (missing parts from reference TRBV7-9 and TRBJ1-1): DTGVSQNPRHKITKRGQNVTFRCDPISEHNRLYWYRQTLGQGPEFLTYFQNEAQLEKSRLLSDRFSAERPKGSFSTLEIQRTEQGDSAMYLCASSELRGQGNTEAFFGQGTRLTVV.

The chain carries TRBV11-2 and TRBJ1-2, with TRBD1 matching over 7 bases. Germline V gene lookup returns CDR1 SGHAT and CDR2 FQNNGV. The CDR3 runs to 15 residues. V shed 4 bases, J shed 8 bases, and the junction held 13 bases outside the gene matches. The CDR3: CASSSQIDRVDGYTF. CDR3 in DNA: TGTGCCAGCAGCTCCCAAATCGACAGGGTCGACGGCTACACCTTC.

The rearrangement links TRBV19 to TRBJ2-3; weak D call: TRBD2 (6 bases). Trimming removed 7 bases from V and 4 bases from J, with 15 bases in between. The CDR3 has 14 amino acids. The germline V gene encodes CDR1 LNHDA and CDR2 SQIVND (reference sequence). CDR3 residues: CASKAGTVADTQYF. CDR3 bases: TGTGCCAGTAAGGCGGGGACTGTGGCAGATACGCAGTATTTT.

The rearrangement links TRBV9 to TRBJ2-2, with 11 bases that match TRBD2. Germline V gives CDR1 SGDLS, CDR2 YYNGEE. CDR3 length equals 15 residues. The V gene end was trimmed by 5 bases and the J gene end by 6 bases; junction bases not matched to a gene: 6. In nucleotides, the CDR3 is TGTGCCAGCAGGGCTATAGCGGGGGGGCCCGGGGAGCTGTTTTTT. As protein: CASRAIAGGPGELFF. The full variable domain, rest sourced from reference TRBV9 and TRBJ2-2, is DSGVTQTPKHLITATGQRVTLRCSPRSGDLSVYWYQQSLDQGLQFLIQYYNGEERAKGNILERFSAQQFPDLHSELNLSSLELGDSALYFCASRAIAGGPGELFFGEGSRLTVL.

This chain connects TRBV28 to TRBJ2-5; 8 positions agree with TRBD1. This CDR3 has 17 amino acids. V was pared by 4 bases and J by 5 bases, with 15 bases of the junction left unmatched. Germline CDR1 MDHEN, CDR2 SYDVKM. CDR3 DNA sequence: TGTGCCAGCAGTTCCACGCACACAACAGGGGGTTGGGAGACCCAGTACTTC. It translates to CASSSTHTTGGWETQYF.

V is TRBV5-8 and J is TRBJ2-3; TRBD2 might be the D (5 bases). This CDR3 region has 13 residues. The V end lost 2 bases, the J end lost 2 bases, and 6 bases lay between the germline ends. CDR1 is SGHTS, CDR2 YDEGEE, per germline. The chain's CDR3 is CASSFRDTDTQYF. CDR3 sequence (DNA): TGTGCCAGCAGCTTCCGGGACACAGATACGCAGTATTTT. The complete variable domain, with remaining parts taken from reference TRBV5-8 and TRBJ2-3, reads EAGVTQSPTHLIKTRGQQATLRCSPISGHTSVYWYQQALGLGLQFLLWYDEGEERNRGNFPPRFSGRQFPNYSSELNVNALELEDSALYLCASSFRDTDTQYFGPGTRLTVL.

The chain is built from TRBV5-5 and TRBJ1-2; no firm D call. V lost 0 bases, J lost 4 bases, and 13 bases lay in between. Germline V gene lookup returns CDR1 SGHKS and CDR2 YYEKEE (reference sequence). The CDR3 loop spans 15 amino acids. CDR3 sequence (DNA): TGTGCCAGCAGCTTGGCTCCTGCGGCCCCCTATGGCTACACCTTC. Its protein is CASSLAPAAPYGYTF.

The V gene is TRBV4-1, the J gene TRBJ1-4; no reliable D call. Deletions cut 0 bases from V and 0 bases from J, with 5 bases between. Germline CDR1 reads MGHRA; CDR2 reads YSYEKL. The CDR3 extends over 15 amino acids. Written as DNA, the CDR3 is TGCGCCAGCAGCCAAGATGCAGCAACTAATGAAAAACTGTTTTTT. Amino acid sequence: CASSQDAATNEKLFF.

The chain uses TRBV28 and TRBJ1-5; no firm D call. CDR3 size: 12 residues. V was trimmed by 1 base and J by 9 bases, leaving 7 bases between them. Germline assignment: CDR1 MDHEN and CDR2 SYDVKM. This CDR3 is CASSLFGLPQHF. The CDR3 DNA reads as TGTGCCAGCAGTTTATTTGGACTGCCCCAGCATTTT.

This chain uses TRBV5-1 with TRBJ2-7; no clear D. The CDR3 runs to 16 residues. Trimming took off 4 bases at V and 0 bases at J, with 17 bases between the two ends. Germline V lookup: CDR1 SGHRS, CDR2 YFSETQ. CDR3 protein: CASSIFGGPSSYEQYF. CDR3 in DNA: TGCGCCAGCAGCATTTTCGGCGGCCCTAGCTCCTACGAGCAGTACTTC. Supplemented by reference TRBV5-1 and TRBJ2-7, the full variable domain reads KAGVTQTPRYLIKTRGQQVTLSCSPISGHRSVSWYQQTPGQGLQFLFEYFSETQRNKGNFPGRFSGRQFSNSRSEMNVSTLELGDSALYLCASSIFGGPSSYEQYFGPGTRLTVT.

This clone was counted many times. V gene TRBV6-1 combines with J gene TRBJ1-3; D gene ambiguous. V dropped 0 bases and J dropped 0 bases, with 9 bases sitting between them. Per the germline V gene, CDR1 is MNHNS and CDR2 is SASEGT. This CDR3 has 16 residues. CDR3 bases: TGTGCCAGCAGTGAAGCGGCACCGTCCTCTGGAAACACCATATATTTT. It translates to CASSEAAPSSGNTIYF.

J is TRBJ1-4 and V is TRBV6-5; TRBD1 might be the D (6 bases). V lost 10 bases, J lost 7 bases, and 19 bases lay in between. CDR1 is MNHEY and CDR2 is SVGAGI in the germline V gene. This CDR3 has 14 residues. The CDR3 region is CATGTGTLAEKLFF. CDR3 sequence (DNA): TGTGCCACAGGTACAGGGACATTGGCTGAAAAACTGTTTTTT.

This clone was detected a few times. This chain uses TRBV5-4 with TRBJ1-2; D is ambiguous. The CDR3 sequence is 16 residues long. The V gene's germline CDR1 is SGHNT and CDR2 YYREEE (reference sequence). V was cut by 2 bases and J by 0 bases, with 14 bases left in between. For the CDR3, the DNA is TGTGCCAGCAGCTTAACCGATGGCGGAGCTAACTATGGCTACACCTTC. This translates into CASSLTDGGANYGYTF.

This rearrangement joins TRBV6-2 or TRBV6-3 to TRBJ1-1, with D unclear. Trimming pared 0 bases from V and 4 bases from J, leaving 12 bases between. The CDR3 runs to 15 residues. CDR1 is MNHEY, CDR2 SVGEGT, per germline. The CDR3 DNA reads TGTGCCAGCAGTTACTCGAAAGGCGGTCCCACTGAAGCTTTCTTT. Its protein is CASSYSKGGPTEAFF.

About this clone: The same CDR3 can be traced to other DNA sequences in this sample. The V gene is TRBV3-1 (or the pseudogene TRBV3-2), the J gene TRBJ1-1; 8 bases align to TRBD1. From germline, CDR1 is LGHDT and CDR2 YNNKEL (reference sequence). The CDR3 consists of 14 residues. V shed 4 bases, J shed 1 base, and the junction held 2 bases outside the gene matches. For the CDR3, the DNA is TGTGCCAGCAGCCTTCAGGGGGCGAACACTGAAGCTTTCTTT. Its protein is CASSLQGANTEAFF.